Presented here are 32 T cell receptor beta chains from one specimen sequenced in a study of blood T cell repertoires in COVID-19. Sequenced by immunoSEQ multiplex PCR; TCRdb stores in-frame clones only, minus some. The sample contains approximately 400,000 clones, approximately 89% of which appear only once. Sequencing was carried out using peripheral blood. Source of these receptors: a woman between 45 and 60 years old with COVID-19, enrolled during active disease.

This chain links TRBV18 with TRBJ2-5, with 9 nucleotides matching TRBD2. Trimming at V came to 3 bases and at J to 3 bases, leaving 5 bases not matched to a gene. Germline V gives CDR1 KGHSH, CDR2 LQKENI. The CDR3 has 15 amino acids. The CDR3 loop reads CASSPAGGTEETQYF. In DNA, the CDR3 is TGTGCCAGCTCACCCGCGGGGGGGACGGAAGAGACCCAGTACTTC.

The chain's CDR3 is CASSRRGQSTGELFF. The CDR3 nucleotides are TGTGCCAGCAGCCGGCGAGGACAGAGCACCGGGGAGCTGTTTTTT. The chain couples TRBV7-8 to TRBJ2-2, with D maybe TRBD1 (6 bases). The CDR3 has 15 amino acids. Germline V lookup: CDR1 SGHVS, CDR2 FQNEAQ. Between the trimmed V and J ends, which lost 5 bases and 4 bases, there was a span of 14 bases.

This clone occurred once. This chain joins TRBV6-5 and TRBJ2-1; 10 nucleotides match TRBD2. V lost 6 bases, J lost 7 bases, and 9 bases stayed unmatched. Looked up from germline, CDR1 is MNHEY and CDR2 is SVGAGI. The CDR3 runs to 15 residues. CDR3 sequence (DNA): TGTGCCAGCAGCTCCGGGGTAGCGGGGGGAAATGAGCAGTTCTTC. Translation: CASSSGVAGGNEQFF.

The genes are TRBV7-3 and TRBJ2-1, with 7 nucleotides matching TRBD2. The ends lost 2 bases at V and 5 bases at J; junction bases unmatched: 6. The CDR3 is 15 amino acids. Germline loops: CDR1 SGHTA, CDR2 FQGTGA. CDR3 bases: TGTGCCAGCAGCTTATCGGCGGGGGTACACAATGAGCAGTTCTTC. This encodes CASSLSAGVHNEQFF.

CDR3 in amino acids: CASSYRDRAYEQYF. The CDR3 bases are TGTGCCAGCAGCTACCGGGACAGGGCCTACGAGCAGTACTTC. The rearrangement joins TRBV7-6 to TRBJ2-7; 9 bases agree with TRBD1. This CDR3 comprises 14 residues. Germline V lookup: CDR1 SGHVS, CDR2 FNYEAQ. J lost 2 bases, V lost 4 bases, and 3 bases had no gene match.

CDR3 in amino acids: CASSFNRGDTQYF. As DNA, the CDR3 is TGTGCCAGCAGTTTCAACCGGGGAGATACGCAGTATTTT. The rearrangement uses TRBV6-4 and TRBJ2-3, with D tentatively TRBD2 (5 bases). Trimming removed 5 bases from V and 5 bases from J, with 11 bases in between. Germline V gene sequence: CDR1 MRHNA, CDR2 SNTAGT. The CDR3 is 13 residues long.

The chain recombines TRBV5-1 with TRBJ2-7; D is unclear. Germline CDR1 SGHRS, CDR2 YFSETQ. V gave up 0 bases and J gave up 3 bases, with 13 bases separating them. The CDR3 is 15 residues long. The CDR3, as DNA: TGCGCCAGCAGCTTGGTGCTAGTCGACCTCTACGAGCAGTACTTC. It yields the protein CASSLVLVDLYEQYF.

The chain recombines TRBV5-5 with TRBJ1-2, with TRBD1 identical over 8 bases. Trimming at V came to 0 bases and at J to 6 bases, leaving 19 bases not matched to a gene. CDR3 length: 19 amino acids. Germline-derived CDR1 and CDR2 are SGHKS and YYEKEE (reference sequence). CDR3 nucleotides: TGTGCCAGCAGCTTGGCTGTTTTTGACAGGGGCCCTGGGGTGGATGGCTACACCTTC. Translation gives CASSLAVFDRGPGVDGYTF. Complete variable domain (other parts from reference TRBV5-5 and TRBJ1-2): DAGVTQSPTHLIKTRGQQVTLRCSPISGHKSVSWYQQVLGQGPQFIFQYYEKEERGRGNFPDRFSARQFPNYSSELNVNALLLGDSALYLCASSLAVFDRGPGVDGYTFGSGTRLTVV.

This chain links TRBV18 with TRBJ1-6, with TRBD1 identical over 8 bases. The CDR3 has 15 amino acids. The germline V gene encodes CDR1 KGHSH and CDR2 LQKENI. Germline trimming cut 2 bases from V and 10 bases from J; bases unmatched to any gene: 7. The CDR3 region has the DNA TGTGCCAGCTCACCAGTGCAGGGGGCAGGCTCACCCCTCCACTTT. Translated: CASSPVQGAGSPLHF.

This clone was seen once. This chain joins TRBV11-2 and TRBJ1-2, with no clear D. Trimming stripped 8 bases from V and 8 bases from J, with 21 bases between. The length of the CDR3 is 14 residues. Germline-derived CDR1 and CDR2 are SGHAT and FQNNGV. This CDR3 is CASGSDPADRGYTF. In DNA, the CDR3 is TGTGCCAGCGGATCCGACCCCGCGGATAGAGGCTACACCTTC.

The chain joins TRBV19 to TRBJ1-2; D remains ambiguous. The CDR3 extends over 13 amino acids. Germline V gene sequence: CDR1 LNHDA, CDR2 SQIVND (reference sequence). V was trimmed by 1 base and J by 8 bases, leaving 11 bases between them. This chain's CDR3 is CASSIGAGLGYTF. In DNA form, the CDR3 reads TGTGCCAGTAGTATAGGTGCAGGATTGGGCTACACCTTC.

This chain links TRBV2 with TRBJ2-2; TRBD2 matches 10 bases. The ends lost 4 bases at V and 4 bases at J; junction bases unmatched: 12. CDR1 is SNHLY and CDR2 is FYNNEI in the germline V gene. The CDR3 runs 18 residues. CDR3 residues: CASSVPSGGVLITGELFF. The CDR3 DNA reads TGTGCCAGCAGTGTTCCTAGCGGGGGCGTTCTTATCACCGGGGAGCTGTTTTTT.

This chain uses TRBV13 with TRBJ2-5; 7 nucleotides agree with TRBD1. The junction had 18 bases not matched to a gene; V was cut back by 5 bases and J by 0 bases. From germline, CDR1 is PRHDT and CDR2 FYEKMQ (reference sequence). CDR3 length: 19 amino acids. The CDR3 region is CASSPTGTAAGGYQETQYF. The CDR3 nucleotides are TGTGCCAGCAGCCCCACCGGGACAGCCGCGGGTGGGTACCAAGAGACCCAGTACTTC. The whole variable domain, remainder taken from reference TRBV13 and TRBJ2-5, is AAGVIQSPRHLIKEKRETATLKCYPIPRHDTVYWYQQGPGQDPQFLISFYEKMQSDKGSIPDRFSAQQFSDYHSELNMSSLELGDSALYFCASSPTGTAAGGYQETQYFGPGTRLLVL.

CDR3 residues: CASSTRLESYEQYF. The CDR3 DNA is TGTGCCAGCAGCACGCGACTAGAATCCTACGAGCAGTACTTC. The chain recombines TRBV7-9 with TRBJ2-7; D is perhaps TRBD2 (6 bases). The germline V gene encodes CDR1 SEHNR and CDR2 FQNEAQ (reference sequence). This CDR3 comprises 14 residues. V lost 5 bases and J 1 base, leaving 12 bases between the germline ends. The complete variable domain, with remaining parts taken from reference TRBV7-9 and TRBJ2-7, reads DTGVSQNPRHKITKRGQNVTFRCDPISEHNRLYWYRQTLGQGPEFLTYFQNEAQLEKSRLLSDRFSAERPKGSFSTLEIQRTEQGDSAMYLCASSTRLESYEQYFGPGTRLTVT.

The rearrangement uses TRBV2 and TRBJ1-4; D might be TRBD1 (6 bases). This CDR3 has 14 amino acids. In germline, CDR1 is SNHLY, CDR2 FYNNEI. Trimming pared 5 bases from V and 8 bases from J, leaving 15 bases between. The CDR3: CASSTRGTVEKLFF. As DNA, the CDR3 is TGTGCCAGCAGTACCAGGGGAACGGTGGAAAAACTGTTTTTT.

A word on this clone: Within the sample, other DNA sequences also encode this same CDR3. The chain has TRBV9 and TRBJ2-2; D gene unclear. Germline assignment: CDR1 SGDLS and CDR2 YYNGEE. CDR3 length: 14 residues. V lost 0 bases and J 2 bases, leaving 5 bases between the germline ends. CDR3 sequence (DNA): TGTGCCAGCAGCGTAGGGGCCAACACCGGGGAGCTGTTTTTT. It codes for CASSVGANTGELFF.

CDR3 DNA: TGTGCCAGCAGCTTGAACCCGGGACAGGGTCTCCACGAGCAGTACTTC. It is translated as CASSLNPGQGLHEQYF. The V call is TRBV7-9, the J call TRBJ2-7; TRBD1 matches at 9 bases. V lost 3 bases and J lost 5; bases outside the gene matches: 11. Looked up from germline, CDR1 is SEHNR and CDR2 is FQNEAQ (reference sequence). The CDR3 sequence is 16 residues long.

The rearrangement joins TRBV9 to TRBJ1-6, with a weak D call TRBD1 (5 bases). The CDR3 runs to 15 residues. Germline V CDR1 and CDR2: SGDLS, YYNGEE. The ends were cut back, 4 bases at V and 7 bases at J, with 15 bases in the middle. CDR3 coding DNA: TGTGCCAGCAGCCCCCCCGGGGGATCGAATTCACCCCTCCACTTT. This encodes CASSPPGGSNSPLHF.

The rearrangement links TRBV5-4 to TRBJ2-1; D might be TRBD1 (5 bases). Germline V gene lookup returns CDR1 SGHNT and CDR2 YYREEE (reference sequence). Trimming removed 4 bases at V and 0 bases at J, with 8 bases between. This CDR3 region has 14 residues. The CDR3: CASSRQSSYNEQFF. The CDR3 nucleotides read TGTGCCAGCAGCAGACAGAGCTCCTACAATGAGCAGTTCTTC.

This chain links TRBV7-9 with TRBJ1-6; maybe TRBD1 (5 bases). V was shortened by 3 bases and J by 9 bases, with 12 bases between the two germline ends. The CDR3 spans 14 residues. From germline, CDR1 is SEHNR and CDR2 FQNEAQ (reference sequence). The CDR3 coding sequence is TGTGCCAGCAGCTTGGAAAGGGGTGGTTCACCCCTCCACTTT. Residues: CASSLERGGSPLHF.

CDR3 sequence reads: CASSANQGGITEAFF. In nucleotides, the CDR3 is TGTGCCAGCAGCGCCAACCAGGGGGGCATCACTGAAGCTTTCTTT. The J gene is TRBJ1-1, the V gene TRBV2, with 7 nucleotides matching TRBD1. This CDR3 has 15 residues. Germline CDR1 is SNHLY and CDR2 is FYNNEI. J gave up 4 bases and V 6 bases, and 11 bases lay outside the gene matches.

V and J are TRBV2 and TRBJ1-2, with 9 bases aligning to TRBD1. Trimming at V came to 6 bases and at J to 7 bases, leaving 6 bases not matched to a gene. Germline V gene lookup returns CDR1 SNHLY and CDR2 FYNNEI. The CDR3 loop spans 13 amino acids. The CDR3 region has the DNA TGTGCCAGCAGCGCCGGGACAGGGTTTGGCTACACCTTC. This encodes CASSAGTGFGYTF.

Written as DNA, the CDR3 is TGTGCCCGCGGATTTTCTAGCGACCCGCGGGATACGCAGTATTTT. Protein product: CARGFSSDPRDTQYF. V gene TRBV13 combines with J gene TRBJ2-3; D is possibly TRBD2 (6 bases). Trimming cost V 11 bases and J 6 bases, with 24 bases left between them. CDR3 length equals 15 residues. From germline, CDR1 is PRHDT and CDR2 FYEKMQ (reference sequence).

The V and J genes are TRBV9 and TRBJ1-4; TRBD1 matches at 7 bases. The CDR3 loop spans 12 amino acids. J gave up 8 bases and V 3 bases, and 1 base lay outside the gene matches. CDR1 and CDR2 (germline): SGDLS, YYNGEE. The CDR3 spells CASSATGEKLFF. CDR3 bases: TGTGCCAGCAGCGCGACAGGGGAAAAACTGTTTTTT.

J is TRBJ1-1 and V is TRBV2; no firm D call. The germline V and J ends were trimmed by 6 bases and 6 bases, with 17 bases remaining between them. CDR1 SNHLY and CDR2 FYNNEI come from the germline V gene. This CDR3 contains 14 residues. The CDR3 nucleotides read TGTGCCAGCAGGATGGAGATGGATCAGCCTGAAGCTTTCTTT. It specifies CASRMEMDQPEAFF.

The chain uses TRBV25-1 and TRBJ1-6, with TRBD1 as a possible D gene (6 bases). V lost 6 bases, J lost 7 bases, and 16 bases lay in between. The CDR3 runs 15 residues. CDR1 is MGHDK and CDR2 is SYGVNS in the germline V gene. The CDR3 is CASRRGGGNNSPLHF. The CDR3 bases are TGTGCCAGCAGGAGGGGAGGGGGAAACAATTCACCCCTCCACTTT.

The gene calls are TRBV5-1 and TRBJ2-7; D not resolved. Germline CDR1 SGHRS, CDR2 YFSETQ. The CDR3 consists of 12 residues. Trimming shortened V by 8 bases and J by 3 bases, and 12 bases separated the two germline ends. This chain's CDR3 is CARKMSYYEQYF. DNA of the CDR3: TGCGCCAGGAAAATGTCCTACTACGAGCAGTACTTC.

In DNA, the CDR3 is TGTGCCAGCAGCTTATACGTCCTGGCGAACACTGAAGCTTTCTTT. Translated: CASSLYVLANTEAFF. The rearrangement links TRBV7-2 to TRBJ1-1; D is ambiguous. The CDR3 has 15 amino acids. V lost 2 bases to trimming and J lost 1 base, with 11 bases between them. CDR1 and CDR2 from the germline V gene are SGHTA and FQGNSA.

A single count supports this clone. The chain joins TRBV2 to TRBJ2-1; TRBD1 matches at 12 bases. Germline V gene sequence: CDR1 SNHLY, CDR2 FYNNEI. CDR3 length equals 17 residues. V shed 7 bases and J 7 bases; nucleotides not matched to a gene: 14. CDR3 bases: TGTGCCAGCACCCCACTGAGACGGGACAGGGGGCGGAATGAGCAGTTCTTC. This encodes CASTPLRRDRGRNEQFF. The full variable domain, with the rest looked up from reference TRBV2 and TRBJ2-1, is EPEVTQTPSHQVTQMGQEVILRCVPISNHLYFYWYRQILGQKVEFLVSFYNNEISEKSEIFDDQFSVERPDGSNFTLKIRSTKLEDSAMYFCASTPLRRDRGRNEQFFGPGTRLTVL.

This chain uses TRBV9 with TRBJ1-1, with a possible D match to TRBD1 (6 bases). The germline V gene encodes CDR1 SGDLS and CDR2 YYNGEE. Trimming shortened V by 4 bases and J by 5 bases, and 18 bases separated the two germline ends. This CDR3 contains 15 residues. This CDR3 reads CASSPGEGGKTEAFF. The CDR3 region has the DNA TGTGCCAGCAGCCCCGGAGAGGGGGGGAAGACTGAAGCTTTCTTT.

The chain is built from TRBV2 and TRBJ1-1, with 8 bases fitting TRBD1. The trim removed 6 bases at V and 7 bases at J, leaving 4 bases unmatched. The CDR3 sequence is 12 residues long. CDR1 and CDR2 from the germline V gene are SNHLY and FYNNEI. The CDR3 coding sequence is TGTGCCAGCAGCCCAGACAGGGGTGAAGCTTTCTTT. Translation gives CASSPDRGEAFF.

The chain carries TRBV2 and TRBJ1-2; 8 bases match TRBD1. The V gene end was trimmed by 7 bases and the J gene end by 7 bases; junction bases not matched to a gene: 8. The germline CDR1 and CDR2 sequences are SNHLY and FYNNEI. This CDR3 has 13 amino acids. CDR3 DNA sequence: TGTGCCAGCAATATGGACAGGGAATGTGGCTACACCTTC. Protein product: CASNMDRECGYTF.